This T cell receptor beta chain was documented in a study of metastatic and nonmetastatic thyroid tumors. Study information: Repertoires from blood and tumor or nodule tissue of malignant and benign thyroid patients were compared. Findings of the study overall: TCR beta diversity was reportedly significantly higher in malignant thyroid tumors than benign nodules, in blood and tumor.

Original processing methods: Clinicopathological groups differed in CDR3, with these differences serving to build a distant-metastasis classifier for papillary thyroid cancer. TCRdb re-called the PCR reads through MiXCR. The V and J calls were determined by TCRdb, not by the authors. The sample contains 45,000 or so clones, about 15% of which appear only once. Per germline, CDR1 MDHEN and CDR2 SYDVKM. Trimming removed 3 bases from V and 3 bases from J; junction bases left unmatched: 2. The CDR3 has 14 residues. No treatment had been given to any patient before thyroid surgery. This clone was seen repeatedly, ten times or more. The target antigen is unknown.

The sample was blood. The sequence was obtained from a female donor with papillary thyroid cancer or a benign thyroid nodule (not recorded which). Some clones in this sample may be carry-over from other donors' samples. The rearrangement joins TRBV28 to TRBJ1-5; 7 nucleotides agree with TRBD1. CDR3 sequence (DNA): TGTGCCAGCAGTTTCGGGACAGACAATCAGCCCCAGCATTTT. Its protein product is CASSFGTDNQPQHF.